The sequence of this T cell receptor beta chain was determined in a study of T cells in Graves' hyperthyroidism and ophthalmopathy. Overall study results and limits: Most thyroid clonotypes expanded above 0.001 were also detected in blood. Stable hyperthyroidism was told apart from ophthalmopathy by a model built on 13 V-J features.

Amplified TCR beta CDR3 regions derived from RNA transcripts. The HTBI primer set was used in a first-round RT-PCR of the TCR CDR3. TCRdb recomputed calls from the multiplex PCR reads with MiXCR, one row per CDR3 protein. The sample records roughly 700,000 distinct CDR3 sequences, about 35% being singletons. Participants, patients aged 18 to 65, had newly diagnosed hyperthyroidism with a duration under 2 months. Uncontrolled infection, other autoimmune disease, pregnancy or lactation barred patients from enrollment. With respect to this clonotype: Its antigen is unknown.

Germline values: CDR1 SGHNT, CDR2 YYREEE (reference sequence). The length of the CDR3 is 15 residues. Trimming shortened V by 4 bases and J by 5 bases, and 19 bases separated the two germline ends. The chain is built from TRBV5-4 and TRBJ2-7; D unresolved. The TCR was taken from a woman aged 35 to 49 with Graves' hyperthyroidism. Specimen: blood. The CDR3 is CASSPDSTEANEQYF. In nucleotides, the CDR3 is TGTGCCAGCAGCCCAGACTCGACCGAAGCCAACGAGCAGTACTTC.